A single sample gave rise to the 7 T cell receptor beta chains below, sequenced in a study of cytomegalovirus exposure and HLA in healthy donors. The PCR had 60 Vbeta and 13 Jbeta primers. The assay was immunoSEQ multiplex PCR, and TCRdb's table has in-frame clones only and misses some. The table shows fewer than 250,000 clones, with roughly 87% occurring only once. The sequencing sample was made of PBMCs. All receptors come from a man between 40 and 49 years old in good health and CMV-seropositive.

This clone was seen a few times. V usage is TRBV30 and J usage is TRBJ2-1; D perhaps matches TRBD1 (5 bases). The length of the CDR3 is 16 residues. V lost 2 bases and J lost 0, with 14 bases in between. Germline-derived CDR1 and CDR2 are GTSNPN and SVGIG (reference sequence). The CDR3 protein is CAWSWGSASSYNEQFF. In DNA, the CDR3 is TGTGCCTGGAGTTGGGGCTCGGCGAGCTCCTACAATGAGCAGTTCTTC.

The chain links TRBV2 to TRBJ2-7; TRBD2 aligns across 9 bases. V gave up 8 bases and J gave up 7 bases; unmatched junction bases: 9. The CDR3 extends over 13 amino acids. The germline gives CDR1 SNHLY, CDR2 FYNNEI. CDR3 bases: TGTGCCAGCGGGGGACTAGCCTTGGGTGAGCAGTACTTC. Translated: CASGGLALGEQYF.

This clone turned up a few times. The V call is TRBV7-9, the J call TRBJ1-2, with TRBD1 identical over 8 bases. V trimming: 5 bases; J trimming: 2 bases; junction bases outside the gene matches: 10. The CDR3 is made up of 16 amino acids. Per the germline V gene, CDR1 is SEHNR and CDR2 is FQNEAQ (reference sequence). The CDR3 DNA is TGTGCCAGCAGCAGGACAGGGAATTTGTTCAACTATGGCTACACCTTC. Translating gives CASSRTGNLFNYGYTF.

The chain couples TRBV25-1 to TRBJ2-1; 14 bases line up with TRBD2. There are 18 residues in the CDR3. Germline values: CDR1 MGHDK, CDR2 SYGVNS. V trimming: 10 bases; J trimming: 0 bases; junction bases outside the gene matches: 11. The CDR3 DNA follows: TGTGCCACTACTCCGGGACTAGCGGGAGAAAGCTCCTACAATGAGCAGTTCTTC. Amino acids: CATTPGLAGESSYNEQFF. The full variable domain, completed using reference TRBV25-1 and TRBJ2-1, is EADIYQTPRYLVIGTGKKITLECSQTMGHDKMYWYQQDPGMELHLIHYSYGVNSTEKGDLSSESTVSRIRTEHFPLTLESARPSHTSQYLCATTPGLAGESSYNEQFFGPGTRLTVL.

The V call is TRBV5-5, the J call TRBJ2-7; D perhaps matches TRBD1 (6 bases). From germline, CDR1 is SGHKS and CDR2 YYEKEE (reference sequence). The CDR3 is made up of 15 amino acids. The germline V and J ends were trimmed by 4 bases and 2 bases, with 16 bases remaining between them. CDR3 region: CASSPPTGPTYEQYF. As DNA, the CDR3 is TGTGCCAGCAGCCCCCCGACAGGACCGACCTACGAGCAGTACTTC.

J is TRBJ2-1 and V is TRBV27; D may be TRBD1 (5 bases). The CDR3 runs 13 residues. Germline CDR1 is MNHEY and CDR2 is SMNVEV (reference sequence). Trimming took off 3 bases at V and 6 bases at J, with 9 bases between the two ends. The CDR3 sequence is CASSFQGTNEQFF. The CDR3 DNA reads TGTGCCAGCAGTTTTCAGGGAACCAATGAGCAGTTCTTC.

The gene calls are TRBV5-1 and TRBJ2-1, with 16 positions matching TRBD2. Germline CDR1 SGHRS, CDR2 YFSETQ. V lost 7 bases and J lost 7; bases outside the gene matches: 17. The CDR3 is 19 residues long. The CDR3 region has the DNA TGCGCCAGCGAGACCGGGACTAGCGGGAGGGCGTTCATCCATAATGAGCAGTTCTTC. Its translation: CASETGTSGRAFIHNEQFF.